This is a list of T cell receptor beta chains from one sample in a study of blood T cell repertoires in COVID-19. This table comes from immunoSEQ multiplex PCR, and its TCRdb copy is limited to in-frame clones, with some not included. The sample carries about 330,000 clones, approximately 88% recorded once. The sequenced sample consisted of peripheral blood. These receptors were obtained from a man between 18 and 35 years old who had recovered from COVID-19. Both conserved end residues are part of each CDR3. A D gene is named only where the DNA matches it firmly. Size values are once, few and many counts, or a class for expanded clones, and some rows have none.

clone size: -
D gene: -
J gene: TRBJ2-6
V gene: TRBV10-3
CDR3 protein: CAISDFGQGRISYSGANVLTF
CDR3 DNA: TGTGCCATCAGTGATTTCGGGCAGGGGCGGATCTCATACTCTGGGGCCAACGTCCTGACTTTC

clone size: once
D gene: TRBD2
J gene: TRBJ2-1
V gene: TRBV11-3
CDR3 protein: CASSSYRDPGAGDNEQFF
CDR3 DNA: TGTGCCAGCAGCTCATACCGGGACCCGGGAGCGGGAGACAATGAGCAGTTCTTC

clone size: few
D gene: TRBD2
J gene: TRBJ2-3
V gene: TRBV5-1
CDR3 protein: CASSLASGGRDTQYF
CDR3 DNA: TGCGCCAGCAGCTTGGCTAGCGGGGGCAGAGATACGCAGTATTTT

clone size: few
D gene: -
J gene: TRBJ2-1
V gene: TRBV3-1/TRBV3-2
CDR3 protein: CASSGPYAGSYNEQFF
CDR3 DNA: TGTGCCAGCAGCGGGCCCTACGCAGGCTCCTACAATGAGCAGTTCTTC

clone size: -
D gene: TRBD2
J gene: TRBJ2-7
V gene: TRBV9
CDR3 protein: CASSVAGGREREQYF
CDR3 DNA: TGTGCCAGCAGCGTAGCGGGCGGGAGGGAGCGCGAGCAGTACTTC

clone size: once
D gene: TRBD1
J gene: TRBJ2-5
V gene: TRBV9
CDR3 protein: CASSGGIGTGRTQYF
CDR3 DNA: TGTGCCAGCAGCGGAGGAATCGGGACAGGGAGAACCCAGTACTTC

clone size: -
D gene: -
J gene: TRBJ1-4
V gene: TRBV9
CDR3 protein: CASSRGHLIEEKLFF
CDR3 DNA: TGTGCCAGCAGTCGTGGACATTTGATTGAGGAAAAACTGTTTTTT

clone size: once
D gene: -
J gene: TRBJ1-4
V gene: TRBV5-1
CDR3 protein: CASSLEQGGREKLFF
CDR3 DNA: TGCGCCAGCAGCTTGGAACAGGGCGGTCGAGAAAAACTGTTTTTT

clone size: -
D gene: -
J gene: TRBJ1-1
V gene: TRBV7-9
CDR3 protein: CASVHRETEAFF
CDR3 DNA: TGTGCCAGCGTCCACAGGGAGACTGAAGCTTTCTTT

clone size: -
D gene: TRBD2
J gene: TRBJ2-7
V gene: TRBV9
CDR3 protein: CASSESSGLAVLEQYF
CDR3 DNA: TGTGCCAGCAGCGAGAGTTCGGGACTAGCGGTTCTCGAGCAGTACTTC

clone size: -
D gene: -
J gene: TRBJ2-3
V gene: TRBV23-1
CDR3 protein: CASSQKSEGTDTQYF
CDR3 DNA: TGCGCCAGCAGCCAAAAATCAGAGGGAACAGATACGCAGTATTTT

clone size: -
D gene: -
J gene: TRBJ1-3
V gene: TRBV5-1
CDR3 protein: CASSLESPLRDTIYF
CDR3 DNA: TGCGCCAGCAGCTTGGAGAGCCCCCTCCGAGACACCATATATTTT

clone size: -
D gene: -
J gene: TRBJ2-2
V gene: TRBV27
CDR3 protein: CASSFGPNTGELFF
CDR3 DNA: TGTGCCAGCAGTTTTGGGCCGAACACCGGGGAGCTGTTTTTT

clone size: once
D gene: TRBD1
J gene: TRBJ1-2
V gene: TRBV5-1
CDR3 protein: CASSLAQTGAYGYTF
CDR3 DNA: TGCGCCAGCAGCTTGGCCCAGACAGGGGCCTATGGCTACACCTTC

clone size: -
D gene: -
J gene: TRBJ2-5
V gene: TRBV7-9
CDR3 protein: CASSLVEVQGQETQYF
CDR3 DNA: TGTGCCAGCAGCTTAGTAGAGGTTCAGGGCCAAGAGACCCAGTACTTC

clone size: -
D gene: TRBD1
J gene: TRBJ2-6
V gene: TRBV4-1
CDR3 protein: CASSPPPGQGLFGANVLTF
CDR3 DNA: TGCGCCAGCAGTCCTCCGCCGGGACAGGGTCTCTTCGGGGCCAACGTCCTGACTTTC

clone size: -
D gene: -
J gene: TRBJ1-1
V gene: TRBV2
CDR3 protein: CASSVRTVNTEAFF
CDR3 DNA: TGTGCCAGCAGTGTTAGGACAGTGAACACTGAAGCTTTCTTT

clone size: -
D gene: -
J gene: TRBJ2-4
V gene: TRBV19
CDR3 protein: CASSIDPPKNIQYF
CDR3 DNA: TGTGCCAGTAGTATAGATCCCCCAAAAAACATTCAGTACTTC

clone size: -
D gene: -
J gene: TRBJ2-5
V gene: TRBV27
CDR3 protein: CASSLSGRGSATQYF
CDR3 DNA: TGTGCCAGCAGTTTATCGGGGAGGGGGAGTGCGACCCAGTACTTC

clone size: -
D gene: -
J gene: TRBJ1-1
V gene: TRBV6-5
CDR3 protein: CASSWGLNTEAFF
CDR3 DNA: TGTGCCAGCAGTTGGGGGCTGAACACTGAAGCTTTCTTT

clone size: -
D gene: -
J gene: TRBJ1-4
V gene: TRBV15
CDR3 protein: CATSRGGEEEKLFF
CDR3 DNA: TGTGCCACCAGCAGAGGAGGGGAGGAGGAAAAACTGTTTTTT

clone size: -
D gene: TRBD2
J gene: TRBJ2-7
V gene: TRBV5-1
CDR3 protein: CASRPGLAGVYEQYF
CDR3 DNA: TGCGCCAGCAGACCGGGACTAGCGGGAGTCTACGAGCAGTACTTC

clone size: -
D gene: TRBD1
J gene: TRBJ2-4
V gene: TRBV12-5
CDR3 protein: CASGLEGTVIAKNIQYF
CDR3 DNA: TGTGCTAGTGGTTTGGAAGGGACAGTAATAGCCAAAAACATTCAGTACTTC

clone size: once
D gene: -
J gene: TRBJ1-2
V gene: TRBV5-6
CDR3 protein: CASSLVAPSNYGYTF
CDR3 DNA: TGTGCCAGCAGCTTGGTGGCACCATCTAACTATGGCTACACCTTC

clone size: once
D gene: -
J gene: TRBJ2-1
V gene: TRBV2
CDR3 protein: CASSDRWEQFF
CDR3 DNA: TGTGCCAGCAGTGACAGGTGGGAGCAGTTCTTC

clone size: once
D gene: TRBD1
J gene: TRBJ1-1
V gene: TRBV19
CDR3 protein: CASSPDREVTEAFF
CDR3 DNA: TGTGCCAGTAGCCCGGACAGGGAGGTAACTGAAGCTTTCTTT

clone size: -
D gene: TRBD1
J gene: TRBJ1-4
V gene: TRBV5-1
CDR3 protein: CASSHNPDRALVGANEKLFF
CDR3 DNA: TGCGCCAGCAGCCACAACCCCGACAGGGCCCTAGTCGGGGCTAATGAAAAACTGTTTTTT

clone size: -
D gene: -
J gene: TRBJ2-7
V gene: TRBV6-5
CDR3 protein: CASRLSGTYSYEQYF
CDR3 DNA: TGTGCCAGCAGATTGTCCGGGACTTATTCCTACGAGCAGTACTTC

clone size: -
D gene: TRBD1
J gene: TRBJ2-7
V gene: TRBV5-4
CDR3 protein: CASSGNRDSSYEQYF
CDR3 DNA: TGTGCCAGCAGCGGAAACCGGGACAGCTCCTACGAGCAGTACTTC

clone size: few
D gene: TRBD2
J gene: TRBJ2-1
V gene: TRBV7-9
CDR3 protein: CASTRGDFYNEQFF
CDR3 DNA: TGTGCCAGCACCCGGGGGGACTTCTACAATGAGCAGTTCTTC

clone size: -
D gene: -
J gene: TRBJ2-3
V gene: TRBV5-6
CDR3 protein: CASSSTRGVTDTQYF
CDR3 DNA: TGTGCCAGCAGCTCAACCAGGGGTGTCACAGATACGCAGTATTTT

clone size: -
D gene: -
J gene: TRBJ1-2
V gene: TRBV12-5
CDR3 protein: CASGFPGDGYTF
CDR3 DNA: TGTGCTAGTGGTTTTCCAGGGGATGGCTACACCTTC

clone size: -
D gene: TRBD2
J gene: TRBJ2-1
V gene: TRBV7-9
CDR3 protein: CASSLGLAGGTRSYNEQFF
CDR3 DNA: TGTGCCAGCAGCTTAGGGCTAGCGGGGGGGACTCGTTCCTACAATGAGCAGTTCTTC

clone size: -
D gene: TRBD2
J gene: TRBJ2-5
V gene: TRBV7-9
CDR3 protein: CASSTSGAQETQYF
CDR3 DNA: TGTGCCAGCAGCACTAGCGGGGCCCAAGAGACCCAGTACTTC

clone size: -
D gene: -
J gene: TRBJ1-1
V gene: TRBV14
CDR3 protein: CASSPQFLMNTEAFF
CDR3 DNA: TGTGCCAGCAGCCCACAGTTTCTTATGAACACTGAAGCTTTCTTT

clone size: -
D gene: -
J gene: TRBJ1-5
V gene: TRBV6-6
CDR3 protein: CASSYPQSNQPQHF
CDR3 DNA: TGTGCCAGCAGTTACCCACAGAGCAATCAGCCCCAGCATTTT

clone size: -
D gene: TRBD1
J gene: TRBJ1-3
V gene: TRBV9
CDR3 protein: CASSERDRGSGAGNTIYF
CDR3 DNA: TGTGCCAGCAGCGAGCGGGACAGGGGGTCGGGTGCTGGAAACACCATATATTTT

clone size: -
D gene: TRBD1
J gene: TRBJ1-1
V gene: TRBV18
CDR3 protein: CASSPPLGQGVLYMNTEAFF
CDR3 DNA: TGTGCCAGCTCACCACCGCTGGGACAGGGCGTCCTCTACATGAACACTGAAGCTTTCTTT

clone size: -
D gene: TRBD2
J gene: TRBJ2-7
V gene: TRBV11-2
CDR3 protein: CASSPGGFGSYEQYF
CDR3 DNA: TGTGCCAGCAGCCCGGGGGGTTTTGGATCCTACGAGCAGTACTTC

clone size: -
D gene: TRBD1
J gene: TRBJ1-4
V gene: TRBV7-2
CDR3 protein: CASSLPQGIGEKLFF
CDR3 DNA: TGTGCCAGCAGCCTCCCACAGGGGATAGGCGAAAAACTGTTTTTT

clone size: -
D gene: TRBD1
J gene: TRBJ2-7
V gene: TRBV2
CDR3 protein: CASSEARQGKTDF
CDR3 DNA: TGTGCCAGCAGTGAAGCCAGACAGGGAAAAACCGACTTC

clone size: -
D gene: -
J gene: TRBJ2-3
V gene: TRBV6-5
CDR3 protein: CASSRLVLAGDTQYF
CDR3 DNA: TGTGCCAGCAGTAGACTAGTACTGGCTGGAGATACGCAGTATTTT

clone size: -
D gene: -
J gene: TRBJ1-2
V gene: TRBV12-3/TRBV12-4
CDR3 protein: CASTLGEGYTF
CDR3 DNA: TGTGCCAGCACCTTAGGGGAAGGCTACACCTTC

clone size: -
D gene: TRBD1
J gene: TRBJ2-7
V gene: TRBV7-9
CDR3 protein: CASSRGAGQGPYEQYF
CDR3 DNA: TGTGCCAGCAGCAGGGGGGCGGGACAGGGCCCCTACGAGCAGTACTTC

clone size: -
D gene: -
J gene: TRBJ1-2
V gene: TRBV28
CDR3 protein: CASETGSNYGYTF
CDR3 DNA: TGTGCCAGTGAGACAGGATCGAACTATGGCTACACCTTC

clone size: -
D gene: TRBD1
J gene: TRBJ1-2
V gene: TRBV6-2/TRBV6-3
CDR3 protein: CASSYSSWGQAPVDYTF
CDR3 DNA: TGTGCCAGCAGTTACTCGAGTTGGGGACAGGCCCCGGTAGACTACACCTTC

clone size: -
D gene: -
J gene: TRBJ1-2
V gene: TRBV6-4
CDR3 protein: CASISGLLDYGYTF
CDR3 DNA: TGTGCCAGCATTTCGGGACTTCTTGATTATGGCTACACCTTC

clone size: -
D gene: TRBD1
J gene: TRBJ1-3
V gene: TRBV5-1
CDR3 protein: CASSLGTGMGNTIYF
CDR3 DNA: TGCGCCAGCAGCTTGGGGACAGGGATGGGAAACACCATATATTTT

clone size: few
D gene: TRBD2
J gene: TRBJ2-7
V gene: TRBV7-2
CDR3 protein: CASSSRAGSSYEQYF
CDR3 DNA: TGTGCCAGCAGCTCAAGAGCGGGGAGCTCCTACGAGCAGTACTTC

clone size: -
D gene: -
J gene: TRBJ1-2
V gene: TRBV29-1
CDR3 protein: CSVLDGGYGYTF
CDR3 DNA: TGCAGCGTCTTAGACGGAGGCTATGGCTACACCTTC

clone size: -
D gene: -
J gene: TRBJ2-1
V gene: TRBV19
CDR3 protein: CASSSGEGDYNEQFF
CDR3 DNA: TGTGCCAGTAGTTCGGGCGAGGGAGATTACAATGAGCAGTTCTTC

clone size: -
D gene: TRBD1
J gene: TRBJ1-2
V gene: TRBV6-4
CDR3 protein: CASSYSWDSNYGYTF
CDR3 DNA: TGTGCCAGCAGTTATTCCTGGGACAGTAACTATGGCTACACCTTC

clone size: -
D gene: TRBD1
J gene: TRBJ2-7
V gene: TRBV19
CDR3 protein: CASRRQGAEYEQYF
CDR3 DNA: TGTGCCAGTAGGAGACAGGGGGCAGAGTACGAGCAGTACTTC

clone size: once
D gene: -
J gene: TRBJ2-4
V gene: TRBV4-1
CDR3 protein: CASRNTGGNIQYF
CDR3 DNA: TGCGCCAGCAGGAACACGGGCGGGAACATTCAGTACTTC

clone size: -
D gene: -
J gene: TRBJ2-2
V gene: TRBV21-1
CDR3 protein: CASSKPRGPSRAGELFF
CDR3 DNA: TGTGCCAGCAGCAAACCCAGGGGGCCCAGTCGGGCCGGGGAGCTGTTTTTT